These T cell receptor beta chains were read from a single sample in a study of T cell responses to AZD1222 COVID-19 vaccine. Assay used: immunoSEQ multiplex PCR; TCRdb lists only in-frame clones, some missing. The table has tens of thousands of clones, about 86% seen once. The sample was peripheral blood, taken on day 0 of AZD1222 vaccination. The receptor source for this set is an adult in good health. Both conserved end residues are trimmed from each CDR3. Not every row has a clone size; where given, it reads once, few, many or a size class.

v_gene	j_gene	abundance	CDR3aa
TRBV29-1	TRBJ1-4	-	SVGAGAGRLF
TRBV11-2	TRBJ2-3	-	ASSFWETDTQY
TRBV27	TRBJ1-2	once	ASSLRITAGRRIYGYT
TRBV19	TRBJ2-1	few	ASSTRTSGKVEQF
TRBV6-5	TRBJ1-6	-	ASTGRGRTSPLH
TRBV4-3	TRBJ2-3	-	ASSLIAGGTDTQY
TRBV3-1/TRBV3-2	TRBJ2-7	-	ASSQDRAPHEQY
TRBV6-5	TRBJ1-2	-	ASTGRVRGGYT
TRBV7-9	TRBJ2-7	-	ASSLAQPSYEQY
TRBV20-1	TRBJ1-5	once	SASMGEGQPQH
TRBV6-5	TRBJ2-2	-	ASTRDRDTGELF
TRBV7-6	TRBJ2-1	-	ASSLGRAYNEQF
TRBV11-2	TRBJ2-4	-	ASSLHRDGIKNIQY
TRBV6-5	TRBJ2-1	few	ASSYTGQGQYNEQF
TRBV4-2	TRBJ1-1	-	ASSQVYEAF
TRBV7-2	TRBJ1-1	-	ASSLGGGWGAEAF
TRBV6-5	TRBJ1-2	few	ASIPGADYGYT
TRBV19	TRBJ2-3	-	ASSTPITGEANTDTQY
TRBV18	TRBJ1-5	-	ASSPGQGNQPQH
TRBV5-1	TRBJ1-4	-	ASSLGRGGTNEKLF
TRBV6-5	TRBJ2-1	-	ASSYGAGMNEQF
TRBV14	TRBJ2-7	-	ASSSYGTYEQY
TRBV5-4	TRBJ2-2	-	ASSPPHSGELF
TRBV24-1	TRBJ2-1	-	ATSHTGKGPYNEQF
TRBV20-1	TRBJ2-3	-	SVSPIFEY
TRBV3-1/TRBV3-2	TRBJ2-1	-	ASSLSGTGPNNEQF
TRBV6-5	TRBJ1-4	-	ASSYANLGEKLF
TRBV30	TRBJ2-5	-	AWSDPLDQQETQY
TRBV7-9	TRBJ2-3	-	ASSLGQAHRTDTQY
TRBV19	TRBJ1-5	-	ASNPTGGRGPQH
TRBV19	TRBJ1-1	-	ASSIVAGRATEAF
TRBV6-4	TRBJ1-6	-	ASRRDSSYNSPLH
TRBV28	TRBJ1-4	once	ASRWTGGVF
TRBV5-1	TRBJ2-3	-	ASSPDRSTDTQY
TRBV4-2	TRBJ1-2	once	ASSQDSVDRAYGYT
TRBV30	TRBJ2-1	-	AWSERGLAGVYNEQF
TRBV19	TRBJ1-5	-	ASMGTGGNNQPQH
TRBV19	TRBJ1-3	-	ATQPQAGNTIY
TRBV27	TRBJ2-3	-	ASSTQRDTDTQY
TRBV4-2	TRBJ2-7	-	ASGSGGTYEQY
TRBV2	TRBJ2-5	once	ASDRGVGETQY
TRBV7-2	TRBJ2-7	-	ASGRGLAGTYEQY